This TCR beta chain appears in the sequencing data of a study of blood T cell repertoires in COVID-19. Across the whole study: Acute and convalescent COVID-19 specimens originated in the United States, Italy and Spain. PBMCs, B-cell-depleted T cells, or T cells provided the cDNA or gDNA that made up the material.

Original processing methods: Reference gene primer amplification yielded estimated nucleated cell counts. Method: immunoSEQ multiplex PCR; TCRdb's copy keeps in-frame clones and lacks some. The DNA was the basis for D and trimming; V, J and clone size are from that table. The data show 150,000 to 200,000 clones, with around four fifths seen just once and 5.5% to 7.5% held by the top ten. Per the germline V gene, CDR1 is MNHEY and CDR2 is SVGAGI. Trimming shortened V by 8 bases and J by 0 bases, and 8 bases separated the two germline ends. The CDR3 has 13 residues. This rearrangement joins TRBV6-5 to TRBJ1-5; no firm D call. This receptor was obtained from a woman in her thirties or forties with acute or convalescent COVID-19. The sequencing input was peripheral blood. This CDR3 reads CASAQNSNQPQHF. CDR3 in DNA: TGTGCCAGCGCTCAGAATAGCAATCAGCCCCAGCATTTT.